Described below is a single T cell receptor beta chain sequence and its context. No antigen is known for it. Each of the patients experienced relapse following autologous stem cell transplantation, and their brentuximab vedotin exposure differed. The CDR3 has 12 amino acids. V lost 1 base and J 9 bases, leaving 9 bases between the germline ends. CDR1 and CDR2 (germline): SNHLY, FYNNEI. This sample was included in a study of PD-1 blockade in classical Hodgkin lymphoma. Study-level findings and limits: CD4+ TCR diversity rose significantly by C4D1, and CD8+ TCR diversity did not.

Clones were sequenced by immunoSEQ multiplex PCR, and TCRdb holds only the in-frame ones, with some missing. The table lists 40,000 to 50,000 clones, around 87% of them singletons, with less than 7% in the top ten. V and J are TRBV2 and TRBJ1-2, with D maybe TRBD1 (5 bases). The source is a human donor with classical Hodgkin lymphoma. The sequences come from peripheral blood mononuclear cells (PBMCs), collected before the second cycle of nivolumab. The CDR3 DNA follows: TGTGCCAGCAGTGAAGGGGACTCTAGCTACACCTTC. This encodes CASSEGDSSYTF.